This is a list of T cell receptor beta chains from one sample in a study of early T cells in non-severe SARS-CoV-2 infection. TCRdb recomputed calls from the 5' RACE reads with MiXCR, one row per CDR3 protein. The sample shows over 30,000 distinct CDR3 sequences, 7.9% of them seen only once. The sequencing used whole blood, collected at baseline. The receptors shown here come from an adult who was a healthcare worker with PCR-confirmed SARS-CoV-2 infection or an uninfected control (not recorded which). Both conserved end residues are part of each CDR3. Each record gives: D gene, clone size, J gene, V gene, CDR3 DNA, CDR3 protein. The D gene is left open where the match is weak. Rows give clone size only sometimes, using once, few, many, or a class for an expanded clone.

D: TRBD2; size: few; J: TRBJ2-3; V: TRBV11-2; DNA: TGTGCCAGCAGCCGTAGCGGGGTACCCACAGATACGCAGTATTTT; CDR3: CASSRSGVPTDTQYF
D: .; size: few; J: TRBJ1-1; V: TRBV29-1; DNA: TGCAGCGTTGAAGGGGGAGTCACTGAAGCTTTCTTT; CDR3: CSVEGGVTEAFF
D: TRBD2; size: .; J: TRBJ2-3; V: TRBV7-8; DNA: TGTGCCAGCAGCTCGGGACTAGCGCGGTCAGATACGCAGTATTTT; CDR3: CASSSGLARSDTQYF
D: .; size: .; J: TRBJ2-2; V: TRBV19; DNA: TGTGCCAGTAGTCCACCCGGGGCCTACACCGGGGAGCTGTTTTTT; CDR3: CASSPPGAYTGELFF
D: .; size: few; J: TRBJ2-7; V: TRBV30; DNA: TGTGCCTGGATCAAAACCCGGGGGTTCGGGTACGAGCAGTACTTC; CDR3: CAWIKTRGFGYEQYF
D: .; size: few; J: TRBJ2-5; V: TRBV4-2; DNA: TGTGCCAGCAGCCAAGCTCGGTCGGCTCAAGAGACCCAGTACTTC; CDR3: CASSQARSAQETQYF
D: TRBD2; size: .; J: TRBJ2-1; V: TRBV10-3; DNA: TGTGCCATCAGTGACTGGACTAGCGGGGGTAACAATGAGCAGTTCTTC; CDR3: CAISDWTSGGNNEQFF
D: .; size: .; J: TRBJ2-2; V: TRBV7-8; DNA: TGTGCCAGCAGCGTCGAGATCACCGGGGAGCTGTTTTTT; CDR3: CASSVEITGELFF
D: .; size: few; J: TRBJ1-1; V: TRBV20-1; DNA: TGCAGTGCTAGAGATCTTTTCGGGGCAGGGGTTTTGTCGGGCACTGAAGCTTTCTTT; CDR3: CSARDLFGAGVLSGTEAFF
D: TRBD1; size: few; J: TRBJ2-7; V: TRBV27; DNA: TGTGCCAGCAGTCACCTCCTCACAGGGGCCTACGAGCAGTACTTC; CDR3: CASSHLLTGAYEQYF
D: .; size: .; J: TRBJ2-1; V: TRBV28; DNA: TGTGCCAGTCAAGGAGGCGGCTCCTACAATGAGCAGTTCTTC; CDR3: CASQGGGSYNEQFF
D: .; size: .; J: TRBJ1-6; V: TRBV7-9; DNA: TGTGCCAGCAGCTTTTGGGTCGGGAAAAATTCACCCCTCCACTTT; CDR3: CASSFWVGKNSPLHF
D: .; size: few; J: TRBJ2-2; V: TRBV20-1; DNA: TGCAGTGCTAGAGTCGGCGGGAACACCGGGGAGCTGTTTTTT; CDR3: CSARVGGNTGELFF
D: .; size: few; J: TRBJ1-2; V: TRBV12-3/TRBV12-4; DNA: TGTGCCAGCGCGTCCCACTCCTATGGCTACACCTTC; CDR3: CASASHSYGYTF
D: .; size: .; J: TRBJ2-7; V: TRBV28; DNA: TGTGCCAGCACCGGGGGGGACAGCGACTCCTACGAGCAGTACTTC; CDR3: CASTGGDSDSYEQYF
D: .; size: .; J: TRBJ2-3; V: TRBV5-1; DNA: TGCGCCAGCAGCCCCCCCGCAGGGGCCCCCCTCACAGATACGCAGTATTTT; CDR3: CASSPPAGAPLTDTQYF
D: .; size: many; J: TRBJ1-2; V: TRBV18; DNA: TGTGCCAGCTCACCCAAGGGAGACATCTATGGCTACACCTTC; CDR3: CASSPKGDIYGYTF